The 3 T cell receptor beta chains presented below share a single source sample, sequenced in a study of shared clonotypes between healthy human individuals. CD45RO-negative, CCR7-positively selected cells formed the naive CD8 fraction, excluding terminally differentiated effector memory CD45RA+ cells. Only in-frame clones appear in the TCRdb table, and some are missing; sequencing was by immunoSEQ multiplex PCR. The data contain more than 600,000 clones, about 92% of them singletons. The specimen sequenced was naive CD8+ T cells sorted from blood. Every receptor here comes from a man aged 25 to 40 in good health.

This clone was observed a few times. This rearrangement joins TRBV28 to TRBJ2-1, with TRBD2 identical over 10 bases. With V trimmed by 6 bases and J by 5 bases, 10 bases remained unmatched. Per the germline V gene, CDR1 is MDHEN and CDR2 is SYDVKM. This CDR3 region has 16 residues. The CDR3 bases are TGTGCCAGCAGGCTATCGACTAGCGGGTCCGACAATGAGCAGTTCTTC. Amino acids: CASRLSTSGSDNEQFF.

The rearrangement uses TRBV19 and TRBJ2-7; unclear D gene. The CDR3 spans 13 residues. Germline assignment: CDR1 LNHDA and CDR2 SQIVND (reference sequence). V was clipped by 5 bases and J by 1 base, with 9 bases between them. In nucleotides, the CDR3 is TGTGCCAGTAGTTCCTCGGCGTCCTACGAGCAGTACTTC. It translates to CASSSSASYEQYF.

This sequence joins TRBV7-9 and TRBJ2-5; the D gene could be TRBD1 or TRBD2 (5 bases each). This CDR3 has 15 residues. Trimming left V 4 bases short and J 4 bases short, with 16 bases between. Germline V gene data show CDR1 as SEHNR and CDR2 as FQNEAQ (reference sequence). CDR3 loop: CASSSEGQRRETQYF. CDR3 DNA: TGTGCCAGCAGCTCCGAGGGGCAGAGACGAGAGACCCAGTACTTC.